This T cell receptor (beta chain) was sequenced in a study of technical replicates of blood from a few donors. Measured with immunoSEQ multiplex PCR; TCRdb has only the in-frame clones, and not every one. This table holds some 56,000 clones, about 94% found once. There are 14 residues in the CDR3. Germline V CDR1 and CDR2: KGHSH, LQKENI. V dropped 6 bases and J dropped 1; count of bases not matched to a gene: 4. The chain carries TRBV18 and TRBJ2-5, with TRBD2 matching 8 bases. This TCR came from a human donor in good health. Some clones in this sample may be carry-over from other donors' samples. The sequenced sample was PBMCs. CDR3 bases: TGTGCCAGCTCGCCTACTAGCGGCCAAGAGACCCAGTACTTC. It yields the protein CASSPTSGQETQYF.